Each of the 9 T cell receptor beta chains below was sequenced from the same sample in a study of siplizumab effects on memory and regulatory T cells. Assay: immunoSEQ multiplex PCR; the TCRdb copy retains only in-frame clones and omits some. The repertoire holds 85,000 to 130,000 clones, with 85% to 95% as singletons. The sample taken for sequencing was Tregs sorted from blood. These receptors originate from a human donor in good health.

This clone was found once. The J gene is TRBJ2-5, the V gene TRBV29-1, with a tentative D call TRBD2 (6 bases). The CDR3 runs 15 residues. V lost 1 base and J 7 bases, leaving 19 bases between the germline ends. CDR1 is SQVTM and CDR2 is ANQGSEA in the germline V gene. This CDR3 reads CSVEGEAAGSGTQYF. The CDR3 DNA reads as TGCAGCGTTGAAGGCGAAGCCGCGGGATCGGGGACCCAGTACTTC.

This sequence joins TRBV9 and TRBJ1-3; weak D call: TRBD1 (5 bases). In germline, CDR1 is SGDLS, CDR2 YYNGEE. Trimming removed 4 bases at V and 0 bases at J, with 14 bases between. This CDR3 is 16 amino acids long. CDR3: CASSLIPQGSGNTIYF. The DNA of the CDR3 is TGTGCCAGCAGCTTGATCCCCCAGGGCTCTGGAAACACCATATATTTT.

The chain links TRBV28 to TRBJ2-7; D gene uncertain. The CDR3 length is 16 residues. The germline CDR1 and CDR2 sequences are MDHEN and SYDVKM. Trimming removed 8 bases at V and 0 bases at J, with 20 bases between. CDR3 sequence reads: CASGLRVGQTSYEQYF. The DNA for the CDR3 is TGTGCCAGCGGCCTTAGGGTAGGGCAAACCTCCTACGAGCAGTACTTC.

This sequence joins TRBV5-1 and TRBJ2-5; possibly TRBD2 for D (6 bases). V lost 7 bases, J lost 2 bases, and 15 bases lay in between. The germline CDR1 and CDR2 sequences are SGHRS and YFSETQ. The CDR3 is 14 amino acids. The CDR3 protein is CASAAPAGQETQYF. DNA of the CDR3: TGCGCCAGCGCCGCCCCGGCGGGACAAGAGACCCAGTACTTC.

The chain has TRBV28 and TRBJ1-6; 10 nucleotides agree with TRBD1. Germline-derived CDR1 and CDR2 are MDHEN and SYDVKM. Unmatched junction bases numbered 14, after V lost 8 bases and J lost 10 bases. CDR3 size: 16 residues. The CDR3 bases are TGTGCCAGCGGCCAGGGACAGGGGTGGATCGCGTCACCCCTCCACTTT. This sequence encodes CASGQGQGWIASPLHF.

The rearrangement joins TRBV28 to TRBJ1-2; D may be TRBD1 (5 bases). The V gene lost 4 bases and the J gene lost 2 bases, with 11 bases spanning the gap. This CDR3 contains 14 residues. CDR1 is MDHEN and CDR2 is SYDVKM in the germline V gene. CDR3 sequence (DNA): TGTGCCAGCAGTTGGGGGGGGATCAACTATGGCTACACCTTC. It is translated as CASSWGGINYGYTF.

The V and J genes are TRBV27 and TRBJ2-3; TRBD2 is a possible D gene (5 bases). The length of the CDR3 is 14 residues. Trimming left V 8 bases short and J 0 bases short, with 12 bases between. In germline, CDR1 is MNHEY, CDR2 SMNVEV (reference sequence). The CDR3 DNA reads TGTGCCAGCGGTGACTACACTAGCACAGATACGCAGTATTTT. Protein sequence: CASGDYTSTDTQYF.

The chain uses TRBV5-1 and TRBJ1-2, with D unclear. CDR1 is SGHRS and CDR2 is YFSETQ in the germline V gene. Between the trimmed V and J ends, which lost 1 base and 4 bases, there was a span of 20 bases. The CDR3 has 17 residues. The CDR3 sequence is CASSLLAAAAPVYGYTF. The CDR3, as DNA: TGCGCCAGCAGCTTGTTGGCTGCGGCGGCACCTGTCTATGGCTACACCTTC.

The CDR3 loop is CASRDRENEKLFF. Here the CDR3 DNA reads TGCGCCAGCAGGGACAGGGAAAATGAAAAACTGTTTTTT. The rearrangement uses TRBV10-2 and TRBJ1-4, with 8 bases that match TRBD1. The CDR3 covers 13 residues. J gave up 5 bases and V 6 bases, and 2 bases lay outside the gene matches. CDR1 is WSHSY and CDR2 is SAAADI in the germline V gene.